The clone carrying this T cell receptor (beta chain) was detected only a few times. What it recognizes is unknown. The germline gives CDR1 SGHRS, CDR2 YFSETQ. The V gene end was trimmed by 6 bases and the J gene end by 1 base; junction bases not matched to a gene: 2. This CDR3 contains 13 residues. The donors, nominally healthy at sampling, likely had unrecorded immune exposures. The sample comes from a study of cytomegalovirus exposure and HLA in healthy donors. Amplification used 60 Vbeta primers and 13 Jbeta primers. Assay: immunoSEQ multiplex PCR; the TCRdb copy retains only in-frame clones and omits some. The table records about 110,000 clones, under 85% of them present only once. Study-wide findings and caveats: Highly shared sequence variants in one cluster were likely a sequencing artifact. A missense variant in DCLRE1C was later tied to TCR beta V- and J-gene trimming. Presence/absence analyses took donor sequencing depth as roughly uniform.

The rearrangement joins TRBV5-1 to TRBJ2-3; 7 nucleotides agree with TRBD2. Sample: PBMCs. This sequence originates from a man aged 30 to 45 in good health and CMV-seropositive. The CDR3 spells CASNRGGTDTQYF. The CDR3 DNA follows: TGCGCCAGCAACCGGGGGGGCACAGATACGCAGTATTTT.